These 23 T cell receptor beta chains were all obtained from the same sample, sequenced in a study of control samples from healthy donors and cancer patients. Clones were sequenced by immunoSEQ multiplex PCR, and TCRdb holds only the in-frame ones, with some missing. Altogether about 92,000 clones are present, roughly four fifths being singletons, with the ten largest covering 8.5% to 10%. Sequencing used blood. All receptors come from a woman aged 60 to 75 in good health.

The chain couples TRBV28 to TRBJ1-3; 9 nucleotides agree with TRBD1. Trimming removed 2 bases from V and 8 bases from J; junction bases left unmatched: 4. CDR1 is MDHEN and CDR2 is SYDVKM in the germline V gene. This CDR3 is 14 amino acids long. The CDR3 here is CASSLGTGRDTIYF. As DNA, the CDR3 is TGTGCCAGCAGTTTAGGGACAGGGAGAGACACCATATATTTT. The full variable domain, its missing parts supplied by reference TRBV28 and TRBJ1-3, is DVKVTQSSRYLVKRTGEKVFLECVQDMDHENMFWYRQDPGLGLRLIYFSYDVKMKEKGDIPEGYSVSREKKERFSLILESASTNQTSMYLCASSLGTGRDTIYFGEGSWLTVV.

This chain connects TRBV5-4 to TRBJ2-5; 7 bases are shared with TRBD1. Germline lookup yields CDR1 SGHNT and CDR2 YYREEE (reference sequence). V lost 4 bases, J lost 6 bases, and 12 bases stayed unmatched. The CDR3 runs to 15 residues. CDR3 sequence reads: CASSPVGGFGKTQYF. The CDR3 DNA is TGTGCCAGCAGCCCGGTAGGGGGCTTCGGAAAGACCCAGTACTTC.

This sequence joins TRBV3-1 (or the pseudogene TRBV3-2) and TRBJ1-6; D remains ambiguous. Per the germline V gene, CDR1 is LGHDT and CDR2 is YNNKEL (reference sequence). The CDR3 extends over 16 amino acids. Trimming removed 5 bases at V and 3 bases at J, with 14 bases between. The CDR3 sequence: CASSSDGAYYNSPLHF. The DNA of the CDR3 is TGTGCCAGCAGCTCCGACGGAGCCTACTATAATTCACCCCTCCACTTT.

The chain uses TRBV7-2 and TRBJ2-7, with 9 bases lining up with TRBD1. This CDR3 has 14 residues. Per germline, CDR1 SGHTA and CDR2 FQGNSA. V lost 5 bases, J lost 7 bases, and 9 bases stayed unmatched. CDR3 loop: CASSPRDRVGEQYF. The CDR3 region has the DNA TGTGCCAGCAGCCCCCGGGACAGGGTGGGTGAGCAGTACTTC.

The sample holds a few counts of this clone. The chain recombines TRBV6-5 with TRBJ2-1; 12 bases are shared with TRBD2. This CDR3 has 15 amino acids. J lost 4 bases, V lost 5 bases, and 3 bases had no gene match. Germline loops: CDR1 MNHEY, CDR2 SVGAGI. CDR3 DNA sequence: TGTGCCAGCAGTCTTACTAGCGGGGGGTACAATGAGCAGTTCTTC. Translation: CASSLTSGGYNEQFF.

The chain links TRBV25-1 to TRBJ1-2, with 11 bases aligning to TRBD1. The germline V gene has CDR1 MGHDK and CDR2 SYGVNS. CDR3 size: 16 residues. With V trimmed by 4 bases and J by 5 bases, 9 bases remained unmatched. The CDR3 region is CASSGEGQGAWYGYTF. The DNA of the CDR3 is TGTGCCAGCAGTGGAGAAGGACAGGGGGCCTGGTATGGCTACACCTTC.

The chain links TRBV4-1 to TRBJ2-7, with 15 bases aligning to TRBD2. V was pared by 4 bases and J by 1 base, with 5 bases of the junction left unmatched. Germline loops: CDR1 MGHRA, CDR2 YSYEKL. CDR3 length equals 17 residues. The CDR3: CASSRGLAGGVSYEQYF. The CDR3 DNA reads TGCGCCAGCAGCCGGGGACTAGCGGGGGGCGTATCCTACGAGCAGTACTTC.

The chain joins TRBV18 to TRBJ1-1; tentative D call: TRBD1 (6 bases). Trimming pared 5 bases from V and 3 bases from J, leaving 13 bases between. The CDR3 length is 14 residues. CDR1 is KGHSH and CDR2 is LQKENI in the germline V gene. As DNA, the CDR3 is TGTGCCAGCTCATCACAGGGCGGGGACACTGAAGCTTTCTTT. Residues: CASSSQGGDTEAFF.

The CDR3 loop reads CASKSREGGELFF. The CDR3 DNA sequence: TGTGCCAGTAAAAGCAGGGAAGGCGGGGAGCTGTTTTTT. The chain carries TRBV19 and TRBJ2-2; D is perhaps TRBD1 (5 bases). The CDR3 has 13 residues. Per germline, CDR1 LNHDA and CDR2 SQIVND (reference sequence). Trimming removed 7 bases at V and 7 bases at J, with 13 bases between. Full variable domain (remainder filled in from reference TRBV19 and TRBJ2-2): DGGITQSPKYLFRKEGQNVTLSCEQNLNHDAMYWYRQDPGQGLRLIYYSQIVNDFQKGDIAEGYSVSREKKESFPLTVTSAQKNPTAFYLCASKSREGGELFFGEGSRLTVL.

This chain's CDR3 is CASRGSGTTQETQYF. The CDR3, as DNA: TGTGCCAGCAGAGGGTCTGGGACTACACAAGAGACCCAGTACTTC. J is TRBJ2-5 and V is TRBV6-5; 7 bases agree with TRBD2. J gave up 2 bases and V 6 bases, and 9 bases lay outside the gene matches. CDR1 MNHEY and CDR2 SVGAGI come from the germline V gene. This CDR3 has 15 residues.

The rearrangement links TRBV3-1 (or the pseudogene TRBV3-2) to TRBJ2-1; TRBD2 might be the D (6 bases). Per germline, CDR1 LGHDT and CDR2 YNNKEL (reference sequence). This CDR3 spans 16 amino acids. Between the trimmed V and J ends, which lost 4 bases and 6 bases, there was a span of 19 bases. The DNA for the CDR3 is TGTGCCAGCAGCCGAATATCTAGCGAGGAGGGCAATGAGCAGTTCTTC. Translating it yields CASSRISSEEGNEQFF.

The DNA for the CDR3 is TGTGCCAGCAGCCCGACAGGGTACGGCTACACCTTC. It translates to CASSPTGYGYTF. V usage is TRBV5-8 and J usage is TRBJ1-2; 7 nucleotides align to TRBD1. After removal of 4 bases from V and 8 bases from J, the junction contained 5 bases not matched to a gene. CDR3 length: 12 amino acids. In germline, CDR1 is SGHTS, CDR2 YDEGEE. Variable domain in full (rest from reference TRBV5-8 and TRBJ1-2): EAGVTQSPTHLIKTRGQQATLRCSPISGHTSVYWYQQALGLGLQFLLWYDEGEERNRGNFPPRFSGRQFPNYSSELNVNALELEDSALYLCASSPTGYGYTFGSGTRLTVV.

V and J are TRBV19 and TRBJ1-4; TRBD1 agrees at 8 bases. The CDR3 extends over 14 amino acids. CDR1 is LNHDA, CDR2 SQIVND, per germline (reference sequence). The V gene end was trimmed by 6 bases and the J gene end by 7 bases; junction bases not matched to a gene: 7. CDR3 region: CASSSTGGGEKLFF. DNA of the CDR3: TGTGCCAGTAGCTCTACAGGGGGTGGTGAAAAACTGTTTTTT.

This chain connects TRBV27 to TRBJ2-1; D ambiguous. This CDR3 spans 13 amino acids. The V end was cut by 6 bases, the J end by 6 bases, with 12 bases between. Germline-derived CDR1 and CDR2 are MNHEY and SMNVEV (reference sequence). The CDR3 bases are TGTGCCAGCAGACCGGGTCTCCCCAATGAGCAGTTCTTC. It encodes CASRPGLPNEQFF.

This sequence joins TRBV4-2 and TRBJ1-4; tentative D call: TRBD1 (6 bases). V was clipped by 1 base and J by 4 bases, with 13 bases between them. This CDR3 region has 16 residues. Germline V lookup: CDR1 LGHNA, CDR2 YNFKEQ. Here the CDR3 DNA reads TGTGCCAGCAGCCAAGGGCTTACAGGGCGTAATGAAAAACTGTTTTTT. It specifies CASSQGLTGRNEKLFF.

The gene calls are TRBV5-1 and TRBJ1-2, with TRBD1 as a possible D gene (6 bases). The germline V and J ends were trimmed by 5 bases and 4 bases, with 18 bases remaining between them. Germline CDR1 is SGHRS and CDR2 is YFSETQ. The CDR3 length is 15 residues. The chain's CDR3 is CASRERQGFLYGYTF. DNA of the CDR3: TGCGCCAGCAGAGAGAGGCAGGGGTTCCTCTATGGCTACACCTTC.

This clone came up a few times. V is TRBV7-8 and J is TRBJ1-3, with 10 bases lining up with TRBD1. This CDR3 has 18 residues. Germline V gene lookup returns CDR1 SGHVS and CDR2 FQNEAQ. After removal of 1 base from V and 2 bases from J, the junction contained 8 bases not matched to a gene. In nucleotides, the CDR3 is TGTGCCAGCAGCTTAGGATTGACAGGGGGCGATCCTGGAAACACCATATATTTT. This sequence encodes CASSLGLTGGDPGNTIYF.

The rearrangement joins TRBV14 to TRBJ1-1, with 9 nucleotides matching TRBD1. This CDR3 comprises 15 residues. Germline V gene sequence: CDR1 SGHDN, CDR2 FVKESK. V shed 4 bases, J shed 5 bases, and the junction held 8 bases outside the gene matches. CDR3 DNA sequence: TGTGCCAGCAGCCGCGGAGGCGACAGGGGGACTGAAGCTTTCTTT. Protein: CASSRGGDRGTEAFF. Combining the CDR3 with reference TRBV14 and TRBJ1-1 gives the whole variable domain EAGVTQFPSHSVIEKGQTVTLRCDPISGHDNLYWYRRVMGKEIKFLLHFVKESKQDESGMPNNRFLAERTGGTYSTLKVQPAELEDSGVYFCASSRGGDRGTEAFFGQGTRLTVV.

This chain connects TRBV11-2 to TRBJ2-1; 7 nucleotides match TRBD1. There are 13 residues in the CDR3. The J segment lost 8 bases and the V segment lost 5 bases, leaving 6 bases of the junction unmatched. Germline loops: CDR1 SGHAT, CDR2 FQNNGV. CDR3 in amino acids: CASSRSQGYEQFF. In nucleotides, the CDR3 is TGTGCCAGCAGCCGCTCACAGGGGTATGAGCAGTTCTTC.

The chain employs TRBV19 and TRBJ1-5; D is undetermined. CDR1 is LNHDA and CDR2 is SQIVND in the germline V gene (reference sequence). Trimming pared 0 bases from V and 0 bases from J, leaving 9 bases between. The CDR3 sequence is 16 residues long. In DNA, the CDR3 is TGTGCCAGTAGTATAGAGTGGGCAAATAGCAATCAGCCCCAGCATTTT. Translating gives CASSIEWANSNQPQHF.

The chain has TRBV7-9 and TRBJ1-6; 9 bases are shared with TRBD1. This CDR3 comprises 16 residues. Unmatched junction bases numbered 4, after V lost 4 bases and J lost 3 bases. Germline V gene sequence: CDR1 SEHNR, CDR2 FQNEAQ (reference sequence). The CDR3 bases are TGTGCCAGCAGCTACGGACAGGGGTTCTATAATTCACCCCTCCACTTT. It specifies CASSYGQGFYNSPLHF.

The chain links TRBV4-1 to TRBJ1-5; a weak D match, TRBD1 (6 bases). CDR1 MGHRA and CDR2 YSYEKL come from the germline V gene. CDR3 length equals 18 residues. V was clipped by 4 bases and J by 4 bases, with 23 bases between them. For the CDR3, the DNA is TGCGCCAGCAGCCCCCACAAGCCTACAGGGCCCTTAAATCAGCCCCAGCATTTT. Translating it yields CASSPHKPTGPLNQPQHF.

V is TRBV29-1 and J is TRBJ2-3; D uncertain. V lost 4 bases to trimming and J lost 4 bases, with 6 bases between them. CDR1 and CDR2 from the germline V gene are SQVTM and ANQGSEA. CDR3 size: 11 residues. The CDR3 is CSVAPSDTQYF. The CDR3 DNA is TGCAGCGTTGCGCCTTCAGATACGCAGTATTTT.